Given below is one T cell receptor beta chain in context. Original methodology: ImmunoSEQ yielded junction-only sequences lacking quality scores, so filtering differed. The protocol was immunoSEQ multiplex PCR, while the TCRdb copy is restricted to in-frame clones and leaves out a portion. Clonal size and the V and J genes are those of that table, whereas D and trimming came from the DNA. The profile covers hundreds of thousands of clones, with 85% to 95% appearing a single time and around 0.12% taken by the ten largest. This sample was included in a study of shared clonotypes between healthy human individuals. At the level of the study: The study enrolled two women and three men aged 18 to 49.

Selected positively for CCR7 and CD45RO-negative, naive CD8 cells excluded terminally differentiated effector memory CD45RA+ cells. V shed 2 bases and J shed 1 base, with 5 bases lying between them. Germline-derived CDR1 and CDR2 are MGHRA and YSYEKL. The CDR3 is 13 amino acids. The sample taken for sequencing was naive CD8+ T cells sorted from blood. This clonotype was obtained from a woman in her 30s in good health. The chain is built from TRBV4-1 and TRBJ1-1; no definite D call. The CDR3 loop reads CASSQSGNTEAFF. In DNA, the CDR3 is TGCGCCAGCAGCCAATCGGGGAACACTGAAGCTTTCTTT.